These 31 T cell receptor beta chains originate from one sample sequenced in a study of cytomegalovirus exposure and HLA in healthy donors. PCR primers comprised 60 Vbeta and 13 Jbeta primers. Repertoires were generated with immunoSEQ multiplex PCR, while TCRdb's copy carries only in-frame clones and drops some. This sample has 90,000 to 140,000 clones, with around 74% found just once. Source material: PBMCs. All receptors derive from a middle-aged woman in good health and CMV-seropositive.

The V and J genes are TRBV7-9 and TRBJ2-5; 7 bases line up with TRBD1. The DNA end favors TRBJ2-7, so the J call may be wrong. The germline V gene encodes CDR1 SEHNR and CDR2 FQNEAQ (reference sequence). There are 14 residues in the CDR3. The DNA for the CDR3 is TGTGCCAGCAGCTTAAGGGGGCGAGGCTACGAGCAGTACTTC. Translating gives CASSLRGRGYEQYF.

DNA for the CDR3: TGCGCCAGCAGTAGCGGACAGGGTTACGAGCAGTACTTC. As protein: CASSSGQGYEQYF. The chain is built from TRBV4-1 and TRBJ2-7; 8 positions match TRBD1. Per the germline V gene, CDR1 is MGHRA and CDR2 is YSYEKL. There are 13 residues in the CDR3. V gave up 6 bases and J gave up 4 bases; unmatched junction bases: 5.

The V gene is TRBV27, the J gene TRBJ2-7; a possible D gene is TRBD1 (6 bases). Germline V gene data show CDR1 as MNHEY and CDR2 as SMNVEV (reference sequence). The CDR3 runs to 15 residues. V shed 1 base and J shed 2 bases, with 12 bases lying between them. CDR3 residues: CASSLFQGSAYEQYF. Here the CDR3 DNA reads TGTGCCAGCAGTTTATTTCAGGGGTCCGCCTACGAGCAGTACTTC.

This clone was observed a handful of times. V gene TRBV28 combines with J gene TRBJ2-7; perhaps TRBD1 as D (6 bases). The V gene lost 8 bases and the J gene lost 4 bases, with 18 bases spanning the gap. This CDR3 comprises 14 residues. Germline loops: CDR1 MDHEN, CDR2 SYDVKM. This CDR3 reads CASLGAGAIYEQYF. In nucleotides, the CDR3 is TGTGCCAGCCTCGGGGCAGGGGCGATATACGAGCAGTACTTC.

The chain is built from TRBV7-7 and TRBJ2-1, with 9 bases matching TRBD2. Germline loops: CDR1 SSHAT, CDR2 FNYEAQ (reference sequence). This CDR3 has 14 amino acids. The trim removed 7 bases at V and 7 bases at J, leaving 8 bases unmatched. CDR3 protein: CASNSVAGANEQFF. The CDR3 bases are TGTGCCAGCAACTCGGTAGCGGGAGCAAATGAGCAGTTCTTC.

About this clone itself: At the DNA level, this CDR3 is encoded by other sequences in the same sample as well. The V call is TRBV14, the J call TRBJ1-5, with TRBD1 identical over 7 bases. This CDR3 contains 17 residues. The germline V gene encodes CDR1 SGHDN and CDR2 FVKESK. V gave up 0 bases and J gave up 0 bases; unmatched junction bases: 5. The CDR3 spells CASSQETGTDSNQPQHF. The DNA for the CDR3 is TGTGCCAGCAGCCAAGAAACCGGGACAGATAGCAATCAGCCCCAGCATTTT.

J is TRBJ2-3 and V is TRBV27; the match to TRBD2 covers 10 bases. V lost 5 bases, J lost 3 bases, and 20 bases stayed unmatched. The CDR3 loop spans 20 amino acids. Germline assignment: CDR1 MNHEY and CDR2 SMNVEV (reference sequence). CDR3 in DNA: TGTGCCAGCAGTCCGGCGGGACCGAAGGCTAGCGGGGGACTGACAGATACGCAGTATTTT. Translation: CASSPAGPKASGGLTDTQYF.

V is TRBV13 and J is TRBJ1-1, with TRBD1 matching over 9 bases. This CDR3 spans 15 amino acids. Germline trimming cut 2 bases from V and 5 bases from J; bases unmatched to any gene: 6. The germline V gene encodes CDR1 PRHDT and CDR2 FYEKMQ (reference sequence). CDR3 sequence reads: CASSLRWDRDTEAFF. CDR3 bases: TGTGCCAGCAGCTTAAGGTGGGACAGGGATACTGAAGCTTTCTTT. The whole variable domain, remainder taken from reference TRBV13 and TRBJ1-1, is AAGVIQSPRHLIKEKRETATLKCYPIPRHDTVYWYQQGPGQDPQFLISFYEKMQSDKGSIPDRFSAQQFSDYHSELNMSSLELGDSALYFCASSLRWDRDTEAFFGQGTRLTVV.

The chain carries TRBV28 and TRBJ1-1; D uncertain. This CDR3 is built from 13 residues. Germline-derived CDR1 and CDR2 are MDHEN and SYDVKM. V dropped 6 bases and J dropped 4 bases, with 12 bases sitting between them. The CDR3 DNA follows: TGTGCCAGCAGGTCAGTGGCAACCACTGAAGCTTTCTTT. It yields the protein CASRSVATTEAFF. Using reference TRBV28 and TRBJ1-1 for the parts outside the CDR3, the full variable domain is DVKVTQSSRYLVKRTGEKVFLECVQDMDHENMFWYRQDPGLGLRLIYFSYDVKMKEKGDIPEGYSVSREKKERFSLILESASTNQTSMYLCASRSVATTEAFFGQGTRLTVV.

The J gene is TRBJ2-1, the V gene TRBV20-1, with TRBD2 as a possible D gene (6 bases). Trimming pared 7 bases from V and 4 bases from J, leaving 8 bases between. The CDR3 length is 11 residues. Germline CDR1 reads DFQATT; CDR2 reads SNEGSKA (reference sequence). This CDR3 is CSGREYNEQFF. DNA for the CDR3: TGCAGTGGGAGGGAGTACAATGAGCAGTTCTTC.

The chain has TRBV7-3 and TRBJ2-6; D perhaps matches TRBD1 (5 bases). The CDR3 runs to 18 residues. The V and J ends lost 5 bases and 1 base respectively, with 18 bases between them. Per germline, CDR1 SGHTA and CDR2 FQGTGA. CDR3 in DNA: TGTGCCAGCAGCCTACGGGCCAGGGCCTTTTCTGGGGCCAACGTCCTGACTTTC. Its translation: CASSLRARAFSGANVLTF. Using reference TRBV7-3 and TRBJ2-6 for the parts outside the CDR3, the full variable domain is GAGVSQTPSNKVTEKGKYVELRCDPISGHTALYWYRQSLGQGPEFLIYFQGTGAADDSGLPNDRFFAVRPEGSVSTLKIQRTERGDSAVYLCASSLRARAFSGANVLTFGAGSRLTVL.

This chain connects TRBV19 to TRBJ1-2, with 9 bases lining up with TRBD1. Germline V gene lookup returns CDR1 LNHDA and CDR2 SQIVND (reference sequence). J gave up 6 bases and V 4 bases, and 9 bases lay outside the gene matches. The CDR3 consists of 15 residues. CDR3 residues: CASSTHRGREDGYTF. The CDR3 coding sequence is TGTGCCAGTAGTACCCACAGGGGGCGAGAGGATGGCTACACCTTC.

This clone has only one observation. The rearrangement uses TRBV4-3 and TRBJ2-2, with D possibly matching TRBD2 (7 bases). Trimming removed 2 bases at V and 5 bases at J, with 15 bases between. This CDR3 is 16 amino acids long. In germline, CDR1 is LGHNA, CDR2 YSLEER. The CDR3 bases are TGCGCCAGCAGCCAACGGCGGGGGCATGGGACCGGGGAGCTGTTTTTT. This sequence encodes CASSQRRGHGTGELFF.

This chain uses TRBV9 with TRBJ2-1; TRBD2 matches at 8 bases. Germline loops: CDR1 SGDLS, CDR2 YYNGEE. The ends lost 2 bases at V and 3 bases at J; junction bases unmatched: 4. The CDR3 is made up of 15 amino acids. CDR3: CASSVPGGLYNEQFF. DNA for the CDR3: TGTGCCAGCAGCGTCCCGGGGGGGCTCTACAATGAGCAGTTCTTC.

The chain links TRBV5-4 to TRBJ2-1; 11 bases map to TRBD2. This CDR3 has 16 residues. Germline CDR1 and CDR2: SGHNT and YYREEE (reference sequence). The trim removed 5 bases at V and 8 bases at J, leaving 12 bases unmatched. The CDR3 region has the DNA TGTGCCAGCAGTCGACCACTAGCGGGGGAGGGGGATGAGCAGTTCTTC. This gives the protein CASSRPLAGEGDEQFF.

This clone was counted a few times. The CDR3 loop is CASSLVPGTSGRRGDTQYF. Written as DNA, the CDR3 is TGTGCCAGCAGCTTAGTCCCGGGGACTAGCGGGAGACGGGGGGATACGCAGTATTTT. V and J are TRBV7-9 and TRBJ2-3; 14 positions agree with TRBD2. V lost 1 base and J lost 6; bases outside the gene matches: 12. Germline V gene lookup returns CDR1 SEHNR and CDR2 FQNEAQ (reference sequence). This CDR3 has 19 residues.

The rearrangement links TRBV19 to TRBJ1-5; possible D gene TRBD1, 6 bases. This CDR3 region has 16 residues. Trimming took off 4 bases at V and 2 bases at J, with 15 bases between the two ends. The germline CDR1 and CDR2 sequences are LNHDA and SQIVND (reference sequence). Here the CDR3 reads CASSRKTGAGNQPQHF. DNA for the CDR3: TGTGCCAGTAGTAGAAAGACAGGTGCGGGCAATCAGCCCCAGCATTTT. Using reference TRBV19 and TRBJ1-5 for the parts outside the CDR3, the full variable domain is DGGITQSPKYLFRKEGQNVTLSCEQNLNHDAMYWYRQDPGQGLRLIYYSQIVNDFQKGDIAEGYSVSREKKESFPLTVTSAQKNPTAFYLCASSRKTGAGNQPQHFGDGTRLSIL.

This clone was observed once. CDR3 region: CASSWWKGQGPGEQFF. The DNA of the CDR3 is TGTGCCAGCAGCTGGTGGAAGGGACAGGGGCCCGGGGAGCAGTTCTTC. V usage is TRBV7-9 and J usage is TRBJ2-1, with 10 bases fitting TRBD1. The CDR3 extends over 16 amino acids. The ends lost 4 bases at V and 10 bases at J; junction bases unmatched: 13. Germline values: CDR1 SEHNR, CDR2 FQNEAQ (reference sequence).

The chain combines TRBV5-1 with TRBJ1-1, with a possible D match to TRBD1 (6 bases). The germline CDR1 and CDR2 sequences are SGHRS and YFSETQ. The ends were cut back, 4 bases at V and 4 bases at J, with 23 bases in the middle. The CDR3 spans 17 residues. The CDR3, as DNA: TGCGCCAGCAGCGTCCAGGGAATTTCGGGGGGGCGCACTGAAGCTTTCTTT. Its protein product is CASSVQGISGGRTEAFF.

V gene TRBV6-5 combines with J gene TRBJ1-5; D ambiguous. Trimming removed 4 bases from V and 1 base from J, with 14 bases in between. The CDR3 sequence is 16 residues long. The germline gives CDR1 MNHEY, CDR2 SVGAGI. The CDR3 DNA reads as TGTGCCAGCAGTTCTGGGAGGAATAGGAGCAATCAGCCCCAGCATTTT. Amino acid sequence: CASSSGRNRSNQPQHF.

The chain has TRBV6-5 and TRBJ1-2; tentatively, D is TRBD1 (5 bases). Germline loops: CDR1 MNHEY, CDR2 SVGAGI. V was pared by 0 bases and J by 8 bases, with 10 bases between. The CDR3 contains 13 residues. CDR3 residues: CASSYSTGGGYTF. The CDR3 DNA follows: TGTGCCAGCAGTTACTCTACCGGGGGAGGCTACACCTTC.

This sequence joins TRBV9 and TRBJ2-3, with TRBD2 as a possible D gene (5 bases). The CDR3 is made up of 16 amino acids. Germline CDR1 reads SGDLS; CDR2 reads YYNGEE. V gave up 1 base and J gave up 2 bases, with 14 bases separating them. The DNA of the CDR3 is TGTGCCAGCAGCGTATTTTCTAGCCGAAACACAGATACGCAGTATTTT. This sequence encodes CASSVFSSRNTDTQYF.

The CDR3 protein is CASSESQGWSEQYF. The DNA for the CDR3 is TGTGCCAGCAGTGAAAGTCAGGGTTGGAGCGAGCAGTACTTC. V gene TRBV6-1 combines with J gene TRBJ2-7; TRBD1 might be the D (5 bases). This CDR3 is built from 14 residues. In germline, CDR1 is MNHNS, CDR2 SASEGT. V was trimmed by 2 bases and J by 6 bases, leaving 14 bases between them.

This clone has a handful of counts. This CDR3 reads CASSLQGAEEQYF. CDR3 bases: TGTGCCAGCAGCTTGCAGGGGGCGGAAGAGCAGTACTTC. The chain uses TRBV5-6 and TRBJ2-7, with TRBD1 identical over 8 bases. Germline-derived CDR1 and CDR2 are SGHDT and YYEEEE. The CDR3 runs 13 residues. V was pared by 1 base and J by 7 bases, with 4 bases of the junction left unmatched.

The J gene is TRBJ2-1, the V gene TRBV28; D might be TRBD1 (6 bases). Germline CDR1 is MDHEN and CDR2 is SYDVKM. The ends were cut back, 5 bases at V and 7 bases at J, with 18 bases in the middle. The CDR3 covers 15 residues. CDR3 region: CASSHGTRVKNEQFF. In DNA, the CDR3 is TGTGCCAGCAGTCATGGGACACGGGTTAAGAATGAGCAGTTCTTC. Complete variable domain (other parts from reference TRBV28 and TRBJ2-1): DVKVTQSSRYLVKRTGEKVFLECVQDMDHENMFWYRQDPGLGLRLIYFSYDVKMKEKGDIPEGYSVSREKKERFSLILESASTNQTSMYLCASSHGTRVKNEQFFGPGTRLTVL.

The chain couples TRBV4-3 to TRBJ2-7; tentatively, D is TRBD2 (6 bases). CDR3 length: 13 amino acids. V was cut by 2 bases and J by 6 bases, with 11 bases left in between. Germline CDR1 and CDR2: LGHNA and YSLEER. The CDR3 is CASSQQRLGEQYF. The CDR3 DNA reads TGCGCCAGCAGCCAACAGAGACTAGGCGAGCAGTACTTC.

The DNA of the CDR3 is TGTGCCAGCAGCCAGGGCCCGTGGGGTACGCAGTATTTT. Encoded protein: CASSQGPWGTQYF. The chain couples TRBV7-8 to TRBJ2-3; D may be TRBD1 (5 bases). The CDR3 is made up of 13 amino acids. V shed 5 bases and J shed 8 bases, with 14 bases lying between them. Germline values: CDR1 SGHVS, CDR2 FQNEAQ.

The CDR3 DNA reads as TGTGCCAGCAGCTTAGGCGGGGACAGGGTGGGATCCTACGAGCAGTACTTC. Its translation is CASSLGGDRVGSYEQYF. The rearrangement joins TRBV11-3 to TRBJ2-7; 9 bases are a match to TRBD1. CDR3 length: 17 amino acids. Losses at the gene ends were 1 base for V and 1 base for J; bases not matched to a gene: 8. Germline CDR1 is SGHNT and CDR2 is YENEEA.

The rearrangement joins TRBV4-2 to TRBJ1-2; 12 nucleotides align to TRBD1. The CDR3 runs 15 residues. Per the germline V gene, CDR1 is LGHNA and CDR2 is YNFKEQ. V trimming: 6 bases; J trimming: 8 bases; junction bases outside the gene matches: 10. The CDR3 sequence: CASRETGQGASGYTF. CDR3 nucleotides: TGTGCCAGCAGGGAAACGGGACAGGGGGCCTCGGGCTACACCTTC.

The V call is TRBV5-5, the J call TRBJ2-7; TRBD1 is a possible D gene (5 bases). This CDR3 contains 14 residues. Between the trimmed V and J ends, which lost 3 bases and 3 bases, there was a span of 13 bases. Germline CDR1 reads SGHKS; CDR2 reads YYEKEE (reference sequence). CDR3: CASSSLRTNYEQYF. CDR3 bases: TGTGCCAGCAGCTCGCTTAGGACAAACTACGAGCAGTACTTC. The full variable domain, with the rest looked up from reference TRBV5-5 and TRBJ2-7, is DAGVTQSPTHLIKTRGQQVTLRCSPISGHKSVSWYQQVLGQGPQFIFQYYEKEERGRGNFPDRFSARQFPNYSSELNVNALLLGDSALYLCASSSLRTNYEQYFGPGTRLTVT.

The chain couples TRBV5-5 to TRBJ1-2; D uncertain. The germline V and J ends were trimmed by 0 bases and 2 bases, with 5 bases remaining between them. The CDR3 has 13 amino acids. The germline V gene has CDR1 SGHKS and CDR2 YYEKEE (reference sequence). CDR3 region: CASSLVGNYGYTF. The DNA of the CDR3 is TGTGCCAGCAGCTTGGTCGGGAACTATGGCTACACCTTC.